This T cell receptor beta chain emerged from a study of T cell responses to AZD1222 COVID-19 vaccine. With 4 bases removed from V and 2 bases from J, the gap between germline ends came to 12 bases. CDR1 and CDR2 (germline): SGHNT, YYREEE (reference sequence). CDR3 length: 14 amino acids. This table comes from immunoSEQ multiplex PCR, and its TCRdb copy is limited to in-frame clones, with some not included. The sample has some 130,000 clones, about nine tenths seen once. The V gene is TRBV5-4, the J gene TRBJ2-5; D perhaps matches TRBD2 (5 bases). The clonotype originates from an adult who received the AZD1222 COVID-19 vaccine. The sample was peripheral blood, taken 28 days after the second AZD1222 dose. The CDR3 loop reads CASSGEGLQETQYF. CDR3 sequence (DNA): TGTGCCAGCAGCGGCGAGGGCTTGCAAGAGACCCAGTACTTC.